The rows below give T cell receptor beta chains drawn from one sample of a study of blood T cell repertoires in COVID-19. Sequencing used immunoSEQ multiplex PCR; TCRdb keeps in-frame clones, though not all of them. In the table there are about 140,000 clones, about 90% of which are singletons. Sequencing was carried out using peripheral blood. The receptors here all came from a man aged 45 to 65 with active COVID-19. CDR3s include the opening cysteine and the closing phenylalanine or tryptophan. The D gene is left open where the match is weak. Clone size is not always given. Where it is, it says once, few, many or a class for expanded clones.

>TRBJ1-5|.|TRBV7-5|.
TGTGCCAGAAGCTCCCCTGACAGAGACAATCAGCCCCAGCATTTT
CARSSPDRDNQPQHF
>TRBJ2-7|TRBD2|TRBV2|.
TGTGCCAGCAGTGCCTCTAGCGGAGGGGCTCGGGAGCAGTACTTC
CASSASSGGAREQYF
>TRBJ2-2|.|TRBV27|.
TGTGCCAGCAGCCCGAGGCAAAACGGGGAGCTGTTTTTT
CASSPRQNGELFF
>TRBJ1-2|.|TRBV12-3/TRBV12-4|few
TGTGCCAGCAGTGAGTTGGGACACGACTACACCTTC
CASSELGHDYTF
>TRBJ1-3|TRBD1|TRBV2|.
TGTGCCAGCAGATACGACAGGGATGGAAACACCATATATTTT
CASRYDRDGNTIYF
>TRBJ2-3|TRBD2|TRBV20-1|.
TGCAGTGCTAGTGTAGGACTAGCGGGGAAAGATACGCAGTATTTT
CSASVGLAGKDTQYF
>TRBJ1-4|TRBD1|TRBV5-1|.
TGCGCCAGCGGCCCGGGACAGGGTAATGAAAAACTGTTTTTT
CASGPGQGNEKLFF
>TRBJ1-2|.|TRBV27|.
TGTGCCAGCAGCCCGGGGGATGGCATTAGTGGCTACACCTTC
CASSPGDGISGYTF
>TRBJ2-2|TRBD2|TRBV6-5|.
TGTGCCGTGGGACTAGTTGGCGGGGAGCTGTTTTTT
CAVGLVGGELFF
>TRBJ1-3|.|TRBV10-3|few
TGTGCCATCAGTGAGTCGTTCACGGTAGGAAACACCATATATTTT
CAISESFTVGNTIYF
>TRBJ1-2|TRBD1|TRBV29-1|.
TGCAGCGTTGGGGACAGGGGGATTACCTATGGCTACACCTTC
CSVGDRGITYGYTF
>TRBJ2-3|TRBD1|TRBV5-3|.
TGTGCCAGCACCCGGGGGACAGGGTGTCGGGATACGCAGTATTTT
CASTRGTGCRDTQYF
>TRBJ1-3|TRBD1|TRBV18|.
TGTGCCAGCTCACCTGACAGGGCTGGAAACACCATATATTTT
CASSPDRAGNTIYF
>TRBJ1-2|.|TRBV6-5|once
TGTGCCAGCCCCAATCCCGGGGGTTATGGCTACACCTTC
CASPNPGGYGYTF
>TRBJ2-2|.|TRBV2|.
TGTGCCAGCTCGAGGCCCGCCGGGGAGCTGTTTTTT
CASSRPAGELFF
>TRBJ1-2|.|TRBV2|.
TGTGCCAGCGGAGCGTGGGGCTTTGGCTACACCTTC
CASGAWGFGYTF
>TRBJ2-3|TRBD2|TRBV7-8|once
TGTGCCAGCAGATCGGGGGGTAGTGGTACAGATACGCAGTATTTT
CASRSGGSGTDTQYF
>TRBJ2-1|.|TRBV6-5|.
TGTGCCAGCAAGGAGGGACCTGCAAATGAGCAGTTCTTC
CASKEGPANEQFF
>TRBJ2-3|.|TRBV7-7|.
TGTGCTAGCAGCTTAGGGACATCGTTATCAGATACGCAGTATTTT
CASSLGTSLSDTQYF
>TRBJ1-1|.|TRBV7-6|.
TGTGCCAGCAGCTTTCAGGAGAACACTGAAGCTTTCTTT
CASSFQENTEAFF
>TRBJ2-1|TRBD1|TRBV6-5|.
TGTGCCAGCAGGGCGGACAGGGGAAGGAATGAGCAGTTCTTC
CASRADRGRNEQFF
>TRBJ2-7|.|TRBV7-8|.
TGTGCCAGCATCCCCCGGGGAGTGGGCGAGCAGTACTTC
CASIPRGVGEQYF
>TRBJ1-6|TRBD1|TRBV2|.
TGTGCCAGCAATGTAAGACAGGGGGCCTCACCCCTCCACTTT
CASNVRQGASPLHF
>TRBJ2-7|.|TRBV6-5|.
TGTGCCAGCAGCGGACGCGGGTCCCTCTACGAGCAGTACTTC
CASSGRGSLYEQYF
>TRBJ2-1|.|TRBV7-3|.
TGTGCCAGCAGCCGGTCAAGAGACAATGAGCAGTTCTTC
CASSRSRDNEQFF
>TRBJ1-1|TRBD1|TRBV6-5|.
TGTGCCAGCAGATATGGACAGGGGGCTTACACTGAAGCTTTCTTT
CASRYGQGAYTEAFF
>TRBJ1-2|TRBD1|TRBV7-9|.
TGTGCCAGCAGCTTAACGGGGACAGCAAACTATGGCTACACCTTC
CASSLTGTANYGYTF
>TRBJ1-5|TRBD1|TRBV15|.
TGTGCCACCAGCAGAGTCAGGGGGGCCTATGTGGGCAATCAGCCCCAGCATTTT
CATSRVRGAYVGNQPQHF
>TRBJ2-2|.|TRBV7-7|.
TGTGCCAGCAGGGCCGAAACCGCCGGGGAGCTGTTTTTT
CASRAETAGELFF
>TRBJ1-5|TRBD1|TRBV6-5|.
TGTGCCAGCAGTTTGAGCTACAGGGGGGGTCAGCCCCAGCATTTT
CASSLSYRGGQPQHF
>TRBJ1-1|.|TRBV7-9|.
TGTGCCAGCAGACCTGGGTTGGGGCGCTCCATGAACACTGAAGCTTTCTTT
CASRPGLGRSMNTEAFF
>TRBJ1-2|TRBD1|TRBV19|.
TGTGCCAGTAGTGATCCGGGACAGGGGCCATCCCGGGGCGGCTACACCTTC
CASSDPGQGPSRGGYTF
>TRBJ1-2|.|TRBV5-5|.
TGTGCCAGCAGCTTGGAACAGGGTTTAGGGGGCTACACCTTC
CASSLEQGLGGYTF
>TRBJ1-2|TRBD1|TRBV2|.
TGTGCCACCCGGACAGGGGGGGACTATGGCTACACCTTC
CATRTGGDYGYTF
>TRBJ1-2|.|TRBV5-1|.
TGCGCCAGCAGCTTGGGGGGGCACTATGGCTACACCTTC
CASSLGGHYGYTF
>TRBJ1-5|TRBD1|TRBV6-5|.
TGTGCCAGCAGCCAGGACAGGGATCAGCCCCAGCATTTT
CASSQDRDQPQHF
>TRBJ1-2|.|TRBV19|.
TGTGCCAGTAGTATAGGAATGAACAGTTGGTATGGCTACACCTTC
CASSIGMNSWYGYTF
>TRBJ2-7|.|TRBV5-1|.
TGCGCCAGCAGACGTGAGGATCCCTACGAGCAGTACTTC
CASRREDPYEQYF
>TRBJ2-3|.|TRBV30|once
TGTGCCTGGAGCGGAGGACAGCCCTTCACAGATACGCAGTATTTT
CAWSGGQPFTDTQYF
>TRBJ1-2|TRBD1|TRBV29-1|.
TGCAGCGTTGAATTAGGGACAGGGGGAAGATATGGCTACACCTTC
CSVELGTGGRYGYTF
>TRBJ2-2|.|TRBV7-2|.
TGTGCCAGCAGCTTACGAGGTCCCGGGGAGCTGTTTTTT
CASSLRGPGELFF